The next 9 T cell receptor beta chains were all read from a single sample in a study of T cell responses to AZD1222 COVID-19 vaccine. Sequencing was performed with immunoSEQ multiplex PCR; in TCRdb, only in-frame clones are kept and a portion is missing. The sample yields some 81,000 clones, approximately 90% seen once. The material sequenced was peripheral blood, taken 28 days after the second AZD1222 dose. These TCRs come from an adult who received the AZD1222 COVID-19 vaccine.

J is TRBJ1-2 and V is TRBV5-6; tentative D call: TRBD1 (5 bases). Germline V CDR1 and CDR2: SGHDT, YYEEEE. Trimming removed 1 base at V and 5 bases at J, with 15 bases between. The CDR3 is 15 residues long. CDR3 DNA sequence: TGTGCCAGCAGCTTGCCAGTCAAGGGGCTATATGGCTACACCTTC. Protein: CASSLPVKGLYGYTF.

This clone was observed a few times. The rearrangement links TRBV27 to TRBJ2-5; 8 positions agree with TRBD2. The CDR3 sequence is 15 residues long. Looked up from germline, CDR1 is MNHEY and CDR2 is SMNVEV (reference sequence). V gave up 6 bases and J gave up 0 bases; unmatched junction bases: 6. The CDR3 sequence is CASRQSGGYQETQYF. CDR3 sequence (DNA): TGTGCCAGCAGGCAAAGCGGGGGATACCAAGAGACCCAGTACTTC.

The chain uses TRBV9 and TRBJ2-7, with D tentatively TRBD2 (5 bases). V dropped 0 bases and J dropped 3 bases, with 13 bases sitting between them. The CDR3 sequence is 15 residues long. The germline V gene has CDR1 SGDLS and CDR2 YYNGEE. The chain's CDR3 is CASSVGVANSYEQYF. The CDR3, as DNA: TGTGCCAGCAGCGTAGGAGTAGCGAACAGCTACGAGCAGTACTTC.

The rearrangement uses TRBV3-1 (or the pseudogene TRBV3-2) and TRBJ1-1, with D possibly being TRBD1 (5 bases). Germline CDR1 is LGHDT and CDR2 is YNNKEL (reference sequence). V was trimmed by 4 bases and J by 7 bases, leaving 13 bases between them. This CDR3 is built from 13 residues. The CDR3 is CASSRLRDREAFF. The CDR3 DNA reads TGTGCCAGCAGCCGCCTCAGGGACCGTGAAGCTTTCTTT.

The chain carries TRBV7-2 and TRBJ1-1, with D perhaps TRBD1 (5 bases). The CDR3 contains 15 residues. Germline lookup yields CDR1 SGHTA and CDR2 FQGNSA. V was pared by 0 bases and J by 6 bases, with 14 bases between. CDR3 nucleotides: TGTGCCAGCAGCTTAGCACGGGGACTTGGCCCTGAAGCTTTCTTT. Translated, it gives CASSLARGLGPEAFF.

The DNA of the CDR3 is TGTGCCAGCAGCCGTAGCGGAGAGAACAATGAGCAGTTCTTC. Translating gives CASSRSGENNEQFF. The chain is built from TRBV6-4 and TRBJ2-1, with a tentative D call TRBD2 (6 bases). The CDR3 loop spans 14 amino acids. Trimming pared 6 bases from V and 5 bases from J, leaving 14 bases between. Germline CDR1 and CDR2: MRHNA and SNTAGT.

The chain has TRBV6-5 and TRBJ2-3; D remains ambiguous. In germline, CDR1 is MNHEY, CDR2 SVGAGI. CDR3 length: 13 residues. V lost 6 bases to trimming and J lost 1 base, with 8 bases between them. DNA for the CDR3: TGTGCCAGCAGGCGTGGGGGCACAGATACGCAGTATTTT. Amino acids: CASRRGGTDTQYF.

The V and J genes are TRBV6-4 and TRBJ2-2; 7 nucleotides align to TRBD2. The V gene end was trimmed by 10 bases and the J gene end by 3 bases; junction bases not matched to a gene: 8. The CDR3 is 14 amino acids. Germline values: CDR1 MRHNA, CDR2 SNTAGT. CDR3 sequence: CATRKRGDTGELFF. The CDR3 DNA is TGTGCCACACGGAAACGGGGGGACACCGGGGAGCTGTTTTTT.

V and J are TRBV4-1 and TRBJ2-2; D call uncertain. The CDR3 loop spans 14 amino acids. Deletions cut 3 bases from V and 3 bases from J, with 8 bases between. Per the germline V gene, CDR1 is MGHRA and CDR2 is YSYEKL. DNA of the CDR3: TGCGCCAGCAGCCAGCCAGGTTACACCGGGGAGCTGTTTTTT. It yields the protein CASSQPGYTGELFF.